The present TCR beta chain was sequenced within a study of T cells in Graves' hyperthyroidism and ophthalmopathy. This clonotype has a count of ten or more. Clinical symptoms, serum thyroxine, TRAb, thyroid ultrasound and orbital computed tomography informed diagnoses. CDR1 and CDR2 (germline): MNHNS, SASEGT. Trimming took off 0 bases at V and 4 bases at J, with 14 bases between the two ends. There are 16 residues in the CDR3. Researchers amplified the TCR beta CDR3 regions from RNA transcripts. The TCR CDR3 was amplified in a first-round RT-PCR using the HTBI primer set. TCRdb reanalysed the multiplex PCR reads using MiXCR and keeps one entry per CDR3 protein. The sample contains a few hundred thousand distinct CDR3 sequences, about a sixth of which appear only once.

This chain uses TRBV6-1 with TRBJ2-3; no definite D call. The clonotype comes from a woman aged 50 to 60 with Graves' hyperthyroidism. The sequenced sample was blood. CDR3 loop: CASSEAGRRISDTQYF. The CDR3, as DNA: TGTGCCAGCAGTGAAGCGGGCCGACGAATATCAGATACGCAGTATTTT.